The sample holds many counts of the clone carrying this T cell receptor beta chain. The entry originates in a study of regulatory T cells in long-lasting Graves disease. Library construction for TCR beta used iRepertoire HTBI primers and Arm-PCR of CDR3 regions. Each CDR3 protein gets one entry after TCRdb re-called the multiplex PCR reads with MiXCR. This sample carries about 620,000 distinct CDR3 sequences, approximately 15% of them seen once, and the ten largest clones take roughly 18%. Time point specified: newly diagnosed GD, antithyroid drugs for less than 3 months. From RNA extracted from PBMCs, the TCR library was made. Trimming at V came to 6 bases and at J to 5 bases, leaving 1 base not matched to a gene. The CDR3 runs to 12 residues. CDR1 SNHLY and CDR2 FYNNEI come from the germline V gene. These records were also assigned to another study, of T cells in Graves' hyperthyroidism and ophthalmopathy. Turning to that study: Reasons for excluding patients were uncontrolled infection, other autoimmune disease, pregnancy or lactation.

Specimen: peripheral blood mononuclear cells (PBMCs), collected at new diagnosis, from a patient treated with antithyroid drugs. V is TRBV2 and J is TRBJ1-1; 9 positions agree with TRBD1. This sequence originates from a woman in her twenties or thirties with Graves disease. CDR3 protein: CASRDRGTEAFF. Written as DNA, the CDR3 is TGTGCCAGCAGGGACAGGGGTACTGAAGCTTTCTTT. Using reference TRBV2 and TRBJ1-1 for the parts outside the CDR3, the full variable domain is EPEVTQTPSHQVTQMGQEVILRCVPISNHLYFYWYRQILGQKVEFLVSFYNNEISEKSEIFDDQFSVERPDGSNFTLKIRSTKLEDSAMYFCASRDRGTEAFFGQGTRLTVV.